Listed below are T cell receptor beta chains from one sample, sequenced in a study of patients and donors after allogeneic stem cell transplantation. TCRdb used MiXCR to reprocess the RT-PCR reads, holding one entry per CDR3 protein. This sample has about 87,000 distinct CDR3 sequences; about 5% occur once, and the top ten carry around 2.6%. Sequencing used blood, either unsorted or a sorted T cell fraction (not recorded which). The receptors here all came from a human donor who was either an allogeneic HSCT recipient or a stem cell or donor lymphocyte infusion donor (not recorded which). It is not recorded whose cells these are; they may come from a transplant donor. The CDR3 runs from the conserved cysteine through the conserved F or W. D genes are given only for firm matches. Rows give clone size only sometimes, using once, few, many, or a class for an expanded clone.

TRBV2	TRBJ1-5	NA	few	CASSRAVLNQPQHF	TGTGCCAGCAGTCGCGCAGTACTCAATCAGCCCCAGCATTTT
TRBV28	TRBJ1-1	NA	many	CASSFWGRETEAFF	TGTGCCAGCAGTTTTTGGGGCAGGGAAACTGAAGCTTTCTTT
TRBV5-4	TRBJ1-1	NA	many	CASTLYERATEAFF	TGTGCCAGCACCTTATATGAAAGAGCCACTGAAGCTTTCTTT
TRBV11-2	TRBJ2-1	TRBD2	many	CASKKRGGDEQFF	TGTGCCAGCAAAAAGAGGGGAGGGGATGAGCAGTTCTTC
TRBV4-2	TRBJ1-1	NA	NA	CASSLQMNTEAFF	TGTGCCAGCAGCCTCCAGATGAACACTGAAGCTTTCTTT
TRBV27	TRBJ2-2	NA	many	CATGRMNTGELFF	TGTGCCACCGGACGAATGAACACCGGGGAGCTGTTTTTT
TRBV27	TRBJ2-3	TRBD2	many	CASARGEGLNTQYF	TGTGCCAGCGCTCGGGGGGAGGGCCTTAATACGCAGTATTTT
TRBV2	TRBJ1-6	TRBD1	many	CASSWDRGQGSPLHF	TGTGCCAGCAGTTGGGACAGGGGGCAGGGGTCACCCCTCCACTTT
TRBV7-3	TRBJ2-7	NA	many	CASSLNLGYEQYF	TGTGCCAGCAGCTTAAATCTAGGCTACGAGCAGTACTTC
TRBV6-1	TRBJ2-7	NA	few	CASSPNSQYEQYF	TGTGCCAGCAGCCCGAACAGTCAATACGAGCAGTACTTC
TRBV5-1	TRBJ2-7	TRBD2	many	CASSPGTSGSIYEQYF	TGCGCCAGCAGCCCCGGGACTAGCGGGAGTATCTACGAGCAGTACTTC
TRBV3-1	TRBJ1-5	NA	many	CASSPGPHNQPQHF	TGTGCCAGCAGCCCTGGGCCTCACAATCAGCCCCAGCATTTT
TRBV3-1	TRBJ1-2	NA	many	CASSQVGEGYTF	TGTGCCAGCAGCCAAGTGGGGGAGGGCTACACCTTC
TRBV7-9	TRBJ2-7	NA	NA	CASSSLAASYEQYF	TGTGCCAGCAGTTCCTTAGCGGCGTCCTACGAGCAGTACTTC
TRBV5-1	TRBJ2-2	TRBD2	many	CASSLPPSGGMMSGELFF	TGCGCCAGCAGCCTCCCTCCGAGCGGGGGGATGATGTCTGGGGAGCTGTTTTTT
TRBV18	TRBJ1-1	TRBD1	many	CASSPPTGSSEAFF	TGTGCCAGCTCACCCCCGACAGGGTCTTCTGAAGCTTTCTTT
TRBV6-2/TRBV6-3	TRBJ2-3	NA	NA	CASSTGLLSTDTQYF	TGTGCCAGCAGTACCGGACTACTCAGCACAGATACGCAGTATTTT
TRBV15	TRBJ1-4	NA	many	CATSRERGGQLTTNEKLFF	TGTGCCACCAGCAGAGAACGGGGAGGACAACTGACAACTAATGAAAAACTGTTTTTT
TRBV28	TRBJ1-5	TRBD1	many	CASSSDRGGEVGNQPQHF	TGTGCCAGCAGTTCGGACAGGGGCGGAGAGGTTGGCAATCAGCCCCAGCATTTT
TRBV24-1	TRBJ1-2	TRBD1	many	CATSDRDSLSEGYTF	TGTGCCACCAGTGATCGGGACAGCTTGTCGGAAGGCTACACCTTC
TRBV10-2	TRBJ2-1	NA	medium-sized	CASTPTGSYNEQFF	TGCGCCAGCACCCCTACCGGGAGTTACAATGAGCAGTTCTTC
TRBV9	TRBJ2-2	TRBD2	many	CASSAAGDTGELFF	TGTGCCAGCAGCGCCGCGGGGGACACCGGGGAGCTGTTTTTT
TRBV2	TRBJ2-5	NA	many	CASSIERVRGQETQYF	TGTGCCAGCAGCATAGAGAGGGTGAGGGGACAAGAGACCCAGTACTTC
TRBV19	TRBJ1-1	NA	few	CASSRRATGNTEAFF	TGTGCCAGTAGTAGGCGGGCGACAGGGAACACTGAAGCTTTCTTT
TRBV28	TRBJ2-7	NA	many	CASGRGPAYEQYF	TGTGCCAGCGGGAGGGGGCCAGCCTACGAGCAGTACTTC
TRBV5-1	TRBJ1-4	TRBD1	many	CASRGGQGTFATNEKLFF	TGCGCCAGCAGGGGGGGACAGGGGACTTTTGCAACTAATGAAAAACTGTTTTTT
TRBV28	TRBJ2-3	NA	many	CASSFDRRQYF	TGTGCCAGCAGTTTTGACAGGAGGCAGTATTTT
TRBV5-6	TRBJ1-2	NA	few	CASSLMGSYGYTF	TGTGCCAGCAGCTTGATGGGGAGCTATGGCTACACCTTC
TRBV12-3/TRBV12-4	TRBJ2-6	NA	many	CASSLRGSLSGANVLTF	TGTGCCAGCAGTTTGAGGGGGAGTCTCTCTGGGGCCAACGTCCTGACTTTC
TRBV3-1	TRBJ1-1	NA	many	CASSPLGGTEAFF	TGTGCCAGCAGCCCCTTGGGGGGAACTGAAGCTTTCTTT
TRBV5-1	TRBJ1-1	TRBD1	many	CASRGQGSLNTEAFF	TGCGCCAGCAGAGGACAGGGCTCCCTGAACACTGAAGCTTTCTTT
TRBV20-1	TRBJ1-4	TRBD1	many	CSARGGQGGEKLFF	TGCAGTGCTAGAGGGGGACAGGGAGGTGAAAAACTGTTTTTT
TRBV27	TRBJ2-7	TRBD1	many	CASSPRQGSGQYF	TGTGCCAGCAGTCCTAGACAGGGTTCAGGGCAGTACTTC
TRBV3-1	TRBJ2-7	NA	few	CASSQRAIGYEQYF	TGTGCCAGCAGCCAAAGGGCTATAGGGTACGAGCAGTACTTC
TRBV12-3/TRBV12-4	TRBJ2-7	NA	NA	CASSLGFWEGTYEQYF	TGTGCCAGCAGTTTAGGATTCTGGGAAGGTACCTACGAGCAGTACTTC
TRBV3-1	TRBJ2-5	TRBD2	NA	CASSGGGRQETQYF	TGTGCCAGCAGCGGGGGGGGACGCCAAGAGACCCAGTACTTC
TRBV6-1	TRBJ1-1	NA	many	CASSRGVGMNTEAFF	TGTGCCAGCAGCCGGGGAGTCGGGATGAACACTGAAGCTTTCTTT
TRBV2	TRBJ2-7	NA	many	CASSEAGKAGALSYEQYF	TGTGCCAGCAGTGAAGCGGGTAAGGCGGGGGCCCTCTCCTACGAGCAGTACTTC
TRBV3-1	TRBJ2-3	NA	many	CASSQDFPAGTDTQYF	TGTGCCAGCAGCCAAGATTTCCCAGCCGGCACAGATACGCAGTATTTT
TRBV7-3	TRBJ2-2	NA	NA	CASSFDSTGELFF	TGTGCCAGCAGCTTCGACTCCACCGGGGAGCTGTTTTTT
TRBV18	TRBJ1-1	NA	many	CASSRTDTRTEAFF	TGTGCCAGCTCACGCACCGATACGCGCACTGAAGCTTTCTTT
TRBV18	TRBJ2-1	NA	many	CASSPSNNEQFF	TGTGCCAGCTCACCGAGTAACAATGAGCAGTTCTTC
TRBV19	TRBJ1-2	NA	few	CASSILAGGYGYTF	TGTGCCAGTAGTATTCTCGCAGGAGGCTATGGCTACACCTTC
TRBV18	TRBJ1-4	NA	many	CASSPRQDKDEKLFF	TGTGCCAGCTCACCACGGCAGGACAAAGACGAAAAACTGTTTTTT
TRBV7-8	TRBJ2-5	NA	NA	CASTPGGQRETQYF	TGTGCCAGCACCCCAGGGGGGCAGCGGGAGACCCAGTACTTC
TRBV7-8	TRBJ2-7	TRBD2	many	CASSPHGGRGYEQYF	TGTGCCAGCAGCCCTCATGGCGGGAGGGGTTACGAGCAGTACTTC
TRBV13	TRBJ1-1	NA	few	CASSFREGTEAFF	TGTGCCAGCAGCTTTCGGGAGGGCACTGAAGCTTTCTTT
TRBV6-1	TRBJ1-1	TRBD1	many	CASSEAVGTGEAFF	TGTGCCAGCAGTGAAGCAGTGGGGACAGGTGAAGCTTTCTTT
TRBV11-2	TRBJ1-6	NA	many	CASSLVGGWNSPLHF	TGTGCCAGCAGCTTAGTCGGGGGGTGGAATTCACCCCTCCACTTT
TRBV14	TRBJ1-1	NA	many	CASSQGSMNTEAFF	TGTGCCAGCAGCCAAGGTTCTATGAACACTGAAGCTTTCTTT
TRBV7-3	TRBJ2-3	NA	many	CASSPPGIDTQYF	TGTGCCAGCAGCCCCCCCGGGATAGATACGCAGTATTTT